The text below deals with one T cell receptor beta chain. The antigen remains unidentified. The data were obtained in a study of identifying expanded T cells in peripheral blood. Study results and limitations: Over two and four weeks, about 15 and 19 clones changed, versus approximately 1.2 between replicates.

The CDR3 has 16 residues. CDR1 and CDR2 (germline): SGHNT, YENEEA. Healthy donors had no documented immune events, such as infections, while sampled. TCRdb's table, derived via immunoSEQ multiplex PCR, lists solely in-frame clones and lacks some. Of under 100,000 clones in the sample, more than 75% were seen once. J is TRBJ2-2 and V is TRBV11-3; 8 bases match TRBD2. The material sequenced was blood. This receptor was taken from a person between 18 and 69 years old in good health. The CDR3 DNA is TGTGCGAGCTCGGGAGGCCGGGAGGGTAGGACCGGGGAGCTGTTTTTT. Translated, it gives CASSGGREGRTGELFF.